This entry describes one T cell receptor (beta chain). Its antigen is currently unknown. Germline is not matched at one junction end, which may reflect a read error. This sample was included in a study of glioma-infiltrating T cells. Whole-study findings and limits: Gliomas, especially low-grade, showed above-expected tissue-blood divergence; non-neoplastic patients showed below. CDR3 overlap between tissue and blood was very small.

The CDR3 spans 17 residues. Germline loops: CDR1 SGHTA, CDR2 FQGNSA. The iRepertoire nested amplicon-rescue multiplex PCR amplified TCR alpha and beta CDR3s from RNA. Tissue mRNA or PBMC total RNA, roughly 85-450 ng, went into one-step reverse transcription and amplification. TCRdb processed the multiplex PCR reads anew with MiXCR; each CDR3 protein has one entry. Altogether about 93,000 distinct CDR3 sequences are present, 40% being singletons, with the ten largest covering around two fifths. The sequence came from a human donor with low-grade glioma or glioblastoma, undergoing nonglioma brain surgery, or in good health (not recorded which). Source material: glioma tissue, nonneoplastic brain tissue, or PBMCs (not recorded which). This chain joins TRBV7-2 and TRBJ1-5; tentatively, D is TRBD1 or TRBD2 (5 bases each). The end of the DNA fits TRBJ2-3 better, so the J call may be wrong. The CDR3: CANSLRGTGFSNEPQYF. The CDR3 DNA reads as TGTGCCAACAGCTTAAGGGGTACGGGGTTTAGCAATGAGCCCCAGTATTTT.